This T cell receptor beta chain was retrieved from a study of identical twins. A single record per CDR3 protein comes from TCRdb applying MiXCR to the 5' RACE reads. This table has about 290,000 distinct CDR3 sequences, just under 9.5% appearing once. With 0 bases clipped from V and 5 bases from J, the junction kept 8 bases outside the gene matches. The CDR3 runs 15 residues. Germline V gene lookup returns CDR1 DFQATT and CDR2 SNEGSKA (reference sequence). This clonotype has just a few counts. These data are also associated with another study on yellow fever vaccine responses in identical twins.

The chain has TRBV20-1 and TRBJ2-7; TRBD2 aligns across 9 bases. This receptor was taken from a woman aged 18-29 years in good health. The sequencing sample was made of CD8+ T cells sorted from blood. The CDR3 DNA sequence: TGCAGTGCTAGAGATATTGCGGGAGGGCCCCACGAGCAGTACTTC. Its protein product is CSARDIAGGPHEQYF.